Listed below are T cell receptor beta chains from one sample, sequenced in a study of CD8 T cells in ankylosing spondylitis. TCRdb processed the 5' RACE reads anew with MiXCR; each CDR3 protein has one entry. The table lists almost 250,000 distinct CDR3 sequences, more than 25% of them singletons. What was sequenced was blood, either unsorted or a sorted T cell fraction (not recorded which). Source of these receptors: a male donor with ankylosing spondylitis or in good health (not recorded which). Each CDR3 is given with its conserved first and last residue. Fields, in order: clone size, V gene, J gene, D gene, CDR3 protein, CDR3 DNA. The D gene is left open where the match is weak. Clone size is shown for a subset of rows, as once, few, many or a class of expanded clone.

>few|TRBV6-1|TRBJ2-7|TRBD1
CASGTGVQDEQYF
TGTGCCAGCGGGACAGGGGTTCAAGACGAGCAGTACTTC
>.|TRBV4-1|TRBJ1-1|.
CASSVPIFGRRTEAFF
TGCGCCAGCAGCGTACCTATTTTCGGGAGGAGGACTGAAGCTTTCTTT
>.|TRBV12-3/TRBV12-4|TRBJ2-1|.
CASSFLTGNEQFF
TGTGCCAGCAGTTTCCTTACGGGGAATGAGCAGTTCTTC
>few|TRBV3-1|TRBJ1-1|.
CASSQAGRRAFF
TGTGCCAGCAGCCAAGCAGGGAGGAGGGCTTTCTTT
>few|TRBV15|TRBJ1-1|.
CATSSRVWGNRHKSMNTEAFF
TGTGCCACCAGCAGTCGAGTCTGGGGGAACAGGCACAAGAGCATGAACACTGAAGCTTTCTTT
>.|TRBV10-3|TRBJ2-3|TRBD1
CAISPGPPDRARGTDTQYF
TGTGCCATCAGTCCTGGTCCACCCGACAGGGCTCGGGGCACAGATACGCAGTATTTT
>few|TRBV20-1|TRBJ2-5|.
CSARAKGETQYF
TGCAGTGCTAGAGCTAAGGGTGAGACCCAGTACTTC
>.|TRBV27|TRBJ2-5|TRBD2
CASSLGAGGPRETQYF
TGTGCCAGCAGTTTAGGAGCGGGGGGGCCGCGGGAGACCCAGTACTTC
>.|TRBV12-3/TRBV12-4|TRBJ1-5|.
CASSSQFSQPQHF
TGTGCCAGCAGTTCACAGTTTTCCCAGCCCCAGCATTTT
>few|TRBV5-6|TRBJ2-7|.
CASRGNLGKYEQYF
TGTGCCAGCAGAGGTAACCTTGGGAAATACGAGCAGTACTTC
>.|TRBV3-1|TRBJ1-6|.
CASSQAGNSPLHF
TGTGCCAGCAGCCAAGCCGGGAATTCACCCCTCCACTTT
>few|TRBV5-5|TRBJ2-7|TRBD1
CASSGGTGNYEQYF
TGTGCCAGCAGCGGGGGGACAGGGAACTACGAGCAGTACTTC
>few|TRBV15|TRBJ2-4|.
CATSRDLGVNIQYF
TGTGCCACCAGCAGAGACCTCGGGGTAAACATTCAGTACTTC
>.|TRBV28|TRBJ1-2|.
CASTPYGQRREMYTF
TGTGCCAGCACCCCATACGGACAGCGACGTGAGATGTACACCTTC
>.|TRBV5-5|TRBJ2-1|.
CASSSYPPGQYNEQFF
TGTGCCAGCAGCTCTTACCCCCCCGGACAGTACAATGAGCAGTTCTTC
>.|TRBV7-3|TRBJ2-1|.
CASSPPRFSYNEQFF
TGTGCCAGCAGCCCCCCCCGGTTCTCCTACAATGAGCAGTTCTTC
>.|TRBV18|TRBJ1-2|TRBD1
CASSPPGGRSNYGYTF
TGTGCCAGCTCACCACCAGGGGGCCGTTCTAACTATGGCTACACCTTC
>few|TRBV12-3/TRBV12-4|TRBJ2-7|.
CASRSDSLSYEQYF
TGTGCCAGCAGATCGGACAGCCTCTCCTACGAGCAGTACTTC
>.|TRBV29-1|TRBJ1-2|.
CSVDTEANYGYTF
TGCAGCGTGGACACTGAAGCTAACTATGGCTACACCTTC
>.|TRBV10-3|TRBJ2-5|.
CAISERADKETQYF
TGTGCCATCAGTGAGAGGGCGGATAAAGAGACCCAGTACTTC
>.|TRBV7-3|TRBJ2-5|.
CASSLTSGSPETQYF
TGTGCCAGCAGCTTAACTTCGGGATCCCCGGAGACCCAGTACTTC
>few|TRBV7-6|TRBJ2-1|.
CASSPVVLAGGEEQFF
TGTGCCAGCAGCCCTGTGGTTCTAGCTGGGGGCGAGGAGCAGTTCTTC
>.|TRBV6-6|TRBJ2-7|.
CASSYSRRGEQYF
TGTGCCAGCAGTTACTCGAGACGAGGCGAGCAGTACTTC
>few|TRBV20-1|TRBJ1-1|TRBD1
CSARDRRMNTEAFF
TGCAGTGCGAGGGACAGGAGGATGAACACTGAAGCTTTCTTT
>few|TRBV12-3/TRBV12-4|TRBJ2-3|.
CASCREDTQYF
TGTGCCAGCTGCAGGGAAGATACGCAGTATTTT
>many|TRBV12-3/TRBV12-4|TRBJ2-1|TRBD2
CASSGTSAYNEQFF
TGTGCCAGCAGTGGGACTAGCGCCTACAATGAGCAGTTCTTC
>.|TRBV7-7|TRBJ2-2|TRBD1
CASSPLRQGGTGELFF
TGTGCTAGCAGCCCCCTACGACAGGGGGGCACCGGGGAGCTGTTTTTT
>.|TRBV20-1|TRBJ1-2|.
CSARVGENYGYTF
TGCAGTGCTAGAGTGGGGGAGAACTATGGCTACACCTTC
>few|TRBV11-2|TRBJ2-1|TRBD1
CASSRIRDRVNEQFF
TGTGCCAGCAGCAGAATCCGGGACAGGGTCAATGAGCAGTTCTTC
>.|TRBV3-1|TRBJ2-3|TRBD1
CASSRRQGVVADTQYF
TGTGCCAGCAGCCGGAGACAGGGTGTAGTGGCAGATACGCAGTATTTT
>few|TRBV20-1|TRBJ2-3|.
CSAKYTGGRDTQYF
TGCAGTGCTAAGTATACGGGTGGACGAGATACGCAGTATTTT
>.|TRBV6-1|TRBJ1-2|.
CASSEGPASRDGYTF
TGTGCCAGCAGCGAGGGCCCGGCCTCGAGGGACGGCTACACCTTC
>.|TRBV5-1|TRBJ2-2|TRBD1
CASSLDRGWELFF
TGCGCCAGCAGCTTGGACAGGGGGTGGGAGCTGTTTTTT
>few|TRBV12-3/TRBV12-4|TRBJ2-2|TRBD1
CASGLGQLLTGELFF
TGTGCCAGCGGACTGGGACAGTTACTTACCGGGGAGCTGTTTTTT
>few|TRBV21-1|TRBJ2-6|.
CASSKECWPPNPGANVLTF
TGTGCCAGCAGCAAAGAGTGTTGGCCTCCAAACCCGGGGGCCAACGTCCTGACTTTC
>.|TRBV10-3|TRBJ2-7|TRBD1
CAISDLTGTGVYEQYF
TGTGCCATCAGTGACCTAACCGGGACAGGGGTCTACGAGCAGTACTTC